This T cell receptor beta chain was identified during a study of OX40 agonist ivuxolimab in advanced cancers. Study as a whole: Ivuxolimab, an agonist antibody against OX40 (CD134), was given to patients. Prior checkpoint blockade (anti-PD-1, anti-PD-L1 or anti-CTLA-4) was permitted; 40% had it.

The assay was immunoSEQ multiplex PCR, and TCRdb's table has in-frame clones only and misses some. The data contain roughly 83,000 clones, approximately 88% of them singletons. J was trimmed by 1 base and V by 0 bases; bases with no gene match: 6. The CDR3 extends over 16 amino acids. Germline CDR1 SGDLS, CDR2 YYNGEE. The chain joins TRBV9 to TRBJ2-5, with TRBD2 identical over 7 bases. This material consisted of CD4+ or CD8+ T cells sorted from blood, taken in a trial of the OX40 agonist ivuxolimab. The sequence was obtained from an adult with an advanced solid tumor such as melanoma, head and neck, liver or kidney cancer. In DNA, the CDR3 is TGTGCCAGCAGCGTAGCTGGGCTAGCGGCCCAAGAGACCCAGTACTTC. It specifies CASSVAGLAAQETQYF.